Ten or more counts support the clone carrying this TCR beta chain. Its antigen is as yet unknown. The sequenced patients had an expansion of CD8+CD57+ cells seen by flow cytometry. Patient blood was sampled before any therapy had been received. The study profiled TCR beta VDJ and CDR3 using genomic DNA as template. TCRdb re-derived calls from the reads in MiXCR, one entry per CDR3 protein. The sample yields hundreds of thousands of distinct CDR3 sequences, 40% to 60% seen once. These data come from a study of CD8+CD57+ T cells in acquired aplastic anemia. For the study at large: Across the sorted CD4+ and CD8+ cells, DNA amounts averaged 3.2 ug.

Study observations and caveats: The number of CD8+ CDR3 sequences shared by patients and controls was approximately 30.

The receptor was derived from a human donor with aplastic anemia. Sequencing was done on a sample of sorted CD4+, CD8+, or CD8+CD57+ T cells (not recorded which) from PBMCs.

CDR3 amino acids: CASSLGDRPYSPLHF. CDR3 coding DNA: TGCGCCAGCAGCTTGGGGGACAGGCCGTATTCACCCCTCCACTTT. This chain joins TRBV5-1 and TRBJ1-6; 8 bases are a match to TRBD1. This CDR3 comprises 15 residues. The germline CDR1 and CDR2 sequences are SGHRS and YFSETQ. V trimming: 0 bases; J trimming: 8 bases; junction bases outside the gene matches: 4.